This TCR beta chain is drawn from a study of blood T cell repertoires in COVID-19. CDR1 is MGHRA, CDR2 YSYEKL, per germline. This CDR3 has 15 amino acids. Between the trimmed V and J ends, which lost 4 bases and 0 bases, there was a span of 12 bases. Profiling relied on immunoSEQ multiplex PCR, and the TCRdb table lists in-frame clones only, not all of them. Of fewer than 200,000 clones listed, approximately 85% are singletons. The sequenced sample was peripheral blood. The sequence came from a woman in her fifties or sixties with acute or convalescent COVID-19. The chain carries TRBV4-1 and TRBJ1-1; the D gene is possibly TRBD1 (6 bases). Written as DNA, the CDR3 is TGCGCCAGCAGCCCAGGACAGCGAATGAACACTGAAGCTTTCTTT. Protein sequence: CASSPGQRMNTEAFF.